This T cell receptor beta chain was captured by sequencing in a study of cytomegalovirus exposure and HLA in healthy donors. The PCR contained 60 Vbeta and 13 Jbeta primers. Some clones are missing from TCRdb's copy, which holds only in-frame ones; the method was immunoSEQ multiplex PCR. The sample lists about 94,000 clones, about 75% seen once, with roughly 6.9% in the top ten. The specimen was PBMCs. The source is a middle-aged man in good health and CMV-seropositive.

The CDR3 region is CASSGGTAFSEAFF. The CDR3 DNA sequence: TGTGCCAGCAGTGGGGGGACAGCCTTCTCTGAAGCTTTCTTT. This chain connects TRBV6-5 to TRBJ1-1; 7 bases map to TRBD1. This CDR3 contains 14 residues. The junction had 9 bases not matched to a gene; V was cut back by 5 bases and J by 6 bases. Germline assignment: CDR1 MNHEY and CDR2 SVGAGI.